A selection of T cell receptor beta chains follows, all from one sample in a study of shared clonotypes between healthy human individuals. Profiled with immunoSEQ multiplex PCR; TCRdb holds only in-frame clones, not every one. This sample carries 2 million to 2.5 million clones, approximately 94% of them seen once, and the ten largest clones take roughly 0.39%. Material for sequencing was naive CD4+ T cells from PBMCs. Receptors originate from a man between 18 and 35 years old in good health. Some clones in this sample may be carry-over from other donors' samples. CDR3s include the opening cysteine and the closing phenylalanine or tryptophan. The order of the fields is D gene, J gene, V gene, clone size, CDR3 protein, CDR3 DNA. The D gene is left open where the match is weak. The size field is filled for only some rows; it gives once, few, many or a size class.

>TRBD2|TRBJ2-3|TRBV2|.
CASSEASGRVADTQYF
TGTGCCAGCAGTGAAGCCAGCGGGAGGGTGGCAGATACGCAGTATTTT
>TRBD2|TRBJ2-3|TRBV4-1|.
CASSQAYRGRAVIADTQYF
TGCGCCAGCAGCCAAGCGTATCGCGGGAGGGCCGTCATCGCAGATACGCAGTATTTT
>.|TRBJ1-6|TRBV4-1|.
CASSQLWGVFNSPLHF
TGCGCCAGCAGCCAATTGTGGGGGGTCTTTAATTCACCCCTCCACTTT
>.|TRBJ2-5|TRBV5-1|.
CASSLRGGRETQYF
TGCGCCAGCAGCTTGAGAGGGGGAAGGGAGACCCAGTACTTC
>TRBD1|TRBJ1-2|TRBV9|.
CASSGGQGNIDGYTF
TGTGCCAGCAGCGGCGGACAGGGGAACATAGATGGCTACACCTTC
>TRBD2|TRBJ2-3|TRBV7-3|once
CASSLTPGTSGSTDTQYF
TGTGCCAGCAGCCTAACCCCTGGGACTAGCGGAAGCACAGATACGCAGTATTTT
>TRBD2|TRBJ2-1|TRBV5-1|.
CASSARTSGGDEQFF
TGCGCCAGCAGCGCCAGGACTAGCGGGGGAGATGAGCAGTTCTTC
>.|TRBJ2-5|TRBV28|.
CASSQGGGGKETQYF
TGTGCCAGCAGTCAGGGGGGAGGGGGCAAGGAGACCCAGTACTTC
>.|TRBJ2-1|TRBV9|few
CASSEGRPVYNEQFF
TGTGCCAGCAGCGAGGGTAGACCGGTGTACAATGAGCAGTTCTTC
>.|TRBJ1-1|TRBV28|.
CASRDGQKAFF
TGTGCCAGCAGGGACGGGCAAAAAGCTTTCTTT
>.|TRBJ2-4|TRBV7-9|.
CASSPELLAKNIQYF
TGTGCCAGCAGCCCGGAGTTACTAGCCAAAAACATTCAGTACTTC
>.|TRBJ2-7|TRBV5-1|.
CASSGDTPSSYEQYF
TGCGCCAGCAGCGGGGACACCCCGAGCTCCTACGAGCAGTACTTC
>TRBD1|TRBJ1-4|TRBV27|.
CASKRRTGDEKLFF
TGTGCCAGCAAACGGAGGACAGGCGATGAAAAACTGTTTTTT
>.|TRBJ1-1|TRBV15|.
CATSRDYTEAFF
TGTGCCACCAGCAGGGATTACACTGAAGCTTTCTTT
>.|TRBJ2-5|TRBV19|.
CASSKGWEFVKETQYF
TGTGCCAGTAGCAAGGGTTGGGAATTTGTCAAAGAGACCCAGTACTTC
>.|TRBJ2-5|TRBV6-1|.
CASSDLKREETQYF
TGTGCCAGCAGTGACCTGAAAAGAGAGGAGACCCAGTACTTC
>.|TRBJ2-5|TRBV28|.
CASSFPPGKETQYF
TGTGCCAGCAGTTTTCCCCCAGGGAAAGAGACCCAGTACTTC
>.|TRBJ2-5|TRBV10-3|.
CAISEFQETQYF
TGTGCCATCAGTGAGTTCCAAGAGACCCAGTACTTC
>.|TRBJ1-5|TRBV5-1|.
CASSLTGNSNQPQHF
TGCGCCAGCAGCTTGACGGGGAATAGCAATCAGCCCCAGCATTTT
>.|TRBJ2-4|TRBV21-1|.
CASNLRASKNIQYF
TGTGCCAGCAATCTCCGGGCCTCCAAAAACATTCAGTACTTC
>TRBD2|TRBJ2-5|TRBV5-1|.
CASSLGTSGGKETQYF
TGCGCCAGCAGCTTGGGGACTAGCGGGGGAAAAGAGACCCAGTACTTC
>TRBD1|TRBJ1-2|TRBV28|.
CASSTPGQGNYGYTF
TGTGCCAGCAGCACCCCAGGACAGGGGAACTATGGCTACACCTTC
>TRBD1|TRBJ1-1|TRBV5-6|.
CASSLAGTGAEAFF
TGTGCCAGCAGCTTGGCCGGGACAGGGGCTGAAGCTTTCTTT
>TRBD1|TRBJ2-1|TRBV18|.
CASSPPGDRVNNEQFF
TGTGCCAGCTCACCACCGGGGGACAGGGTAAACAATGAGCAGTTCTTC
>.|TRBJ2-5|TRBV12-5|.
CASGRSGQETQYF
TGTGCTAGTGGTCGATCGGGGCAAGAGACCCAGTACTTC